This T cell receptor (beta chain) was observed in a study of blood T cell repertoires in COVID-19. For the study at large: Samples came from the United States, Italy and Spain, spanning acute and convalescent COVID-19. In each case, the material was cDNA or gDNA derived from T cells, B-cell-depleted T cells, or PBMCs.

In the original analysis: Amplification of reference gene primers was used by the study to estimate nucleated cell counts. TCRdb keeps only in-frame clones here, not all; method: immunoSEQ multiplex PCR. The DNA was the basis for D and trimming; V, J and clone size are from that table. This sample has about 100,000 clones; 85% to 90% occur once, and the top ten carry roughly 5%. The specimen was peripheral blood. This sequence originates from a human donor in a cohort sampled during active COVID-19.

CDR3 region: CASSLVWTGSNQPQHF. In DNA, the CDR3 is TGTGCCAGCAGCTTGGTTTGGACAGGTAGCAATCAGCCCCAGCATTTT. V gene TRBV5-5 combines with J gene TRBJ1-5; 7 bases are a match to TRBD1. Germline V gene data show CDR1 as SGHKS and CDR2 as YYEKEE (reference sequence). This CDR3 contains 16 residues. V lost 0 bases, J lost 0 bases, and 3 bases stayed unmatched.